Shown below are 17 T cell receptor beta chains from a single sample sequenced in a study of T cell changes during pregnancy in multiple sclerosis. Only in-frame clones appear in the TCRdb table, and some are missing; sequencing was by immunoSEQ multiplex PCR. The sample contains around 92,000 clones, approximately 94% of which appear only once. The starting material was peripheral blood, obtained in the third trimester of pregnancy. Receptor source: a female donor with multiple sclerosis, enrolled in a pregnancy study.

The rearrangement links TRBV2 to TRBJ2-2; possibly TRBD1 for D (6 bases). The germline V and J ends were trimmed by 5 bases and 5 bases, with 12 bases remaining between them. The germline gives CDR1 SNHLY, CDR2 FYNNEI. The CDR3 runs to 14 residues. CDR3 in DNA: TGTGCCAGCAGTAGCAGGGGTAGGACCGGGGAGCTGTTTTTT. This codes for CASSSRGRTGELFF.

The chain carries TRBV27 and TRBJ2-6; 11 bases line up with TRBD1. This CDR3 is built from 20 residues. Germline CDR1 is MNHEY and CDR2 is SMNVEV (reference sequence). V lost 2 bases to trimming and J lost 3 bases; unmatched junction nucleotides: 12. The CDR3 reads CASSLTTLGQGASGANVLTF. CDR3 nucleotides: TGTGCCAGCAGTTTAACAACCCTCGGACAGGGGGCTAGTGGGGCCAACGTCCTGACTTTC.

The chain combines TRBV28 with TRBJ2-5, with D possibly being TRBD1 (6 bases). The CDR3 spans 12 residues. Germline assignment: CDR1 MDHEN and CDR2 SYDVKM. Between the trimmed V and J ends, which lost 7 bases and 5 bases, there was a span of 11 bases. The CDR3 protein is CASIKGGETQYF. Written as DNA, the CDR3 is TGTGCCAGCATCAAAGGGGGTGAGACCCAGTACTTC.

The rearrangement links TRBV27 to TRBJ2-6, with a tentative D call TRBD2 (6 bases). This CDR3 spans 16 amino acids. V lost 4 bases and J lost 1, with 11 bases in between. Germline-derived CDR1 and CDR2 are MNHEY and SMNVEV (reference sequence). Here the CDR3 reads CASSWAGGSGANVLTF. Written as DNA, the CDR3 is TGTGCCAGCAGTTGGGCCGGAGGGTCTGGGGCCAACGTCCTGACTTTC.

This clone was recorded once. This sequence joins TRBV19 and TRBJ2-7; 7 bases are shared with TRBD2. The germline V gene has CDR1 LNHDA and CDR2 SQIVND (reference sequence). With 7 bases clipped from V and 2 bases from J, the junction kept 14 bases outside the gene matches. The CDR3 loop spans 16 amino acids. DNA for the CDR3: TGTGCCAGTACCCCTAGCGGTGGGGAAGCCACCTACGAGCAGTACTTC. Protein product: CASTPSGGEATYEQYF.

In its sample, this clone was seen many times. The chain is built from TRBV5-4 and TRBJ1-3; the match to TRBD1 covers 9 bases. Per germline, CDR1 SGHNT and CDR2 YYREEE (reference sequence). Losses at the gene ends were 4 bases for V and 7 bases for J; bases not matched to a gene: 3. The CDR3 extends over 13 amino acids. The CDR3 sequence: CASSEDRGNTIYF. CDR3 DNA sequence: TGTGCCAGCAGCGAGGACAGGGGCAACACCATATATTTT.

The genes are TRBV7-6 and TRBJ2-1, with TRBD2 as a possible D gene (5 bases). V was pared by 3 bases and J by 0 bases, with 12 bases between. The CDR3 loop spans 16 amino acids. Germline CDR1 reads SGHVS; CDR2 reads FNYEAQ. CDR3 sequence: CASSFRAAGSYNEQFF. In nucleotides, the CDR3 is TGTGCCAGCAGCTTCCGGGCCGCGGGCTCCTACAATGAGCAGTTCTTC.

The CDR3 here is CASSIDRSYEQYF. The CDR3 DNA reads TGTGCCAGTAGTATAGATCGTAGCTACGAGCAGTACTTC. This chain uses TRBV19 with TRBJ2-7; no firm D call. Deletions cut 0 bases from V and 3 bases from J, with 6 bases between. This CDR3 is 13 amino acids long. The germline gives CDR1 LNHDA, CDR2 SQIVND (reference sequence).

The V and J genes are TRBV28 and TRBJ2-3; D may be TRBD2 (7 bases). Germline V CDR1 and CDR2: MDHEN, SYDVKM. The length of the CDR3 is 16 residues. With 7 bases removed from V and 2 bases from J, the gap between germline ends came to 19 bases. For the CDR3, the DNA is TGTGCCAGCAATACCCAGGGAGGGGGTGCCACAGATACGCAGTATTTT. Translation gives CASNTQGGGATDTQYF.

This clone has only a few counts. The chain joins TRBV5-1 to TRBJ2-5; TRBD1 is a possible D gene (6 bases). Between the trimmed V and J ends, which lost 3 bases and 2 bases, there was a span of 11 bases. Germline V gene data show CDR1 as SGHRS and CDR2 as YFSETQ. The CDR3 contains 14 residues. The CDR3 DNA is TGCGCCAGCAGCTCAGGACAGCTACAAGAGACCCAGTACTTC. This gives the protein CASSSGQLQETQYF.

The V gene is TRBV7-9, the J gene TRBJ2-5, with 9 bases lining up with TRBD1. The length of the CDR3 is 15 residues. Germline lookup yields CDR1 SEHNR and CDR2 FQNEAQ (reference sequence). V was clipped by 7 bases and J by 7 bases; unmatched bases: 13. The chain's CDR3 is CASIDTGTGLMTQYF. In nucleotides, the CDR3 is TGTGCCAGCATCGATACCGGGACAGGGCTTATGACCCAGTACTTC.

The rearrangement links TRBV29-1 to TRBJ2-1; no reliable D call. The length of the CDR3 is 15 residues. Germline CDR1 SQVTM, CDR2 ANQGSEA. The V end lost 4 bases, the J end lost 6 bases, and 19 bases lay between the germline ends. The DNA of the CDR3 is TGCAGCGTTGTCCCCCCGAGCCATCCATTCAATGAGCAGTTCTTC. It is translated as CSVVPPSHPFNEQFF.

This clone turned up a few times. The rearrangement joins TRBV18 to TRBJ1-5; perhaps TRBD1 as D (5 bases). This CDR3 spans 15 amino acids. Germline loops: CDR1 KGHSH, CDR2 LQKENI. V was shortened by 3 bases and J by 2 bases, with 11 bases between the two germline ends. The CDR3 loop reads CASSPSGGGNQPQHF. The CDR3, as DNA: TGTGCCAGCTCACCGTCGGGGGGGGGCAATCAGCCCCAGCATTTT.

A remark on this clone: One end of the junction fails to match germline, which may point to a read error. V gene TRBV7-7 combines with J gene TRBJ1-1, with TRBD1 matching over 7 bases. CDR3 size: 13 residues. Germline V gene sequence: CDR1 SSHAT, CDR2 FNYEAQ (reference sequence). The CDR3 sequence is CASSLRTGAKAFF. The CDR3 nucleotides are TGTGCTAGCAGCTTACGGACAGGAGCCAAAGCTTTCTTT.

The CDR3 bases are TGTGCCATCGTCGGGACAAGAGAGGGGAAGGATGGCTACACCTTC. This sequence encodes CAIVGTREGKDGYTF. The J gene is TRBJ1-2, the V gene TRBV10-3; possibly TRBD1 for D (6 bases). This CDR3 is 15 amino acids long. Germline V gives CDR1 ENHRY, CDR2 SYGVKD. V lost 8 bases to trimming and J lost 6 bases, with 22 bases between them.

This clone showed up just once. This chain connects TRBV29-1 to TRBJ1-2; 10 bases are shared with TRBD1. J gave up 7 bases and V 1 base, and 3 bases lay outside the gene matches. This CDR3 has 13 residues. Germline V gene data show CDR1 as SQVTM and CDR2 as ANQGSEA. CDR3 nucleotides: TGCAGCGTTGAAGGACAGGGGGCAGGTGGCTACACCTTC. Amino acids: CSVEGQGAGGYTF.

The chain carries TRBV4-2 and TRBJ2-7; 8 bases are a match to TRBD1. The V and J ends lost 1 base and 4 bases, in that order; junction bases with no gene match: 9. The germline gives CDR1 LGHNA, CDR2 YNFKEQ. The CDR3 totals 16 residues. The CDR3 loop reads CASSQAQGQVTYEQYF. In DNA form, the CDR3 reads TGTGCCAGCAGCCAAGCCCAGGGACAGGTAACTTACGAGCAGTACTTC.